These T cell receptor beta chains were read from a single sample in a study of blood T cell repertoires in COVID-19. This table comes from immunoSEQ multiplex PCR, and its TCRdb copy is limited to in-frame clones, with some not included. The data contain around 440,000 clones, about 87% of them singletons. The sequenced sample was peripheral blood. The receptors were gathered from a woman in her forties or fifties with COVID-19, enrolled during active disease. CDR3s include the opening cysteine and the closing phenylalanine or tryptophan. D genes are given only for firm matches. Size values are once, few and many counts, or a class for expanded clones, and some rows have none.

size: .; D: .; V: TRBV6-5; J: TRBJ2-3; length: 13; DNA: TGTGCCAGCAAGTTGAGGGCGGCAGATACGCAGTATTTT; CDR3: CASKLRAADTQYF
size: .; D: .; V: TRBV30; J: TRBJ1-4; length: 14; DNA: TGTGCCTGGAGCGAACCCTCCTCCCCGGGAAAACTGTTTTTT; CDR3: CAWSEPSSPGKLFF
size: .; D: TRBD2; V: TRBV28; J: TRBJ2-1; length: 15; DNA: TGTGCCAGCAGTTTGGTTGCGGGGGGCTACAATGAGCAGTTCTTC; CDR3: CASSLVAGGYNEQFF
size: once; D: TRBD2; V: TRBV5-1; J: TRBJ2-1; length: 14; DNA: TGCGCCAGCAGCTTGCTAGCGGGGGGGTATGAGCAGTTCTTC; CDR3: CASSLLAGGYEQFF
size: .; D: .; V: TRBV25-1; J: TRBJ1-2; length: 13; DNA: TGTGCCAGCAGTGGGCAGGGCAACTATGGCTACACCTTC; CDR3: CASSGQGNYGYTF
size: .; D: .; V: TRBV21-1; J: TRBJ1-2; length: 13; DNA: TGTGCCAGCAGCCACGACAGGGCATATGGCTACACCTTC; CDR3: CASSHDRAYGYTF
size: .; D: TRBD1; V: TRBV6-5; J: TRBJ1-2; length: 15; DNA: TGTGCCAGCAGTTCCACAGGGGCCCTTAACTATGGCTACACCTTC; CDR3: CASSSTGALNYGYTF
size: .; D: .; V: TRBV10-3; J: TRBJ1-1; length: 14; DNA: TGTGCCATCAGTGAAGGCACAGCTAACACTGAAGCTTTCTTT; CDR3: CAISEGTANTEAFF
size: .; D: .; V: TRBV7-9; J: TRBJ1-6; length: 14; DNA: TGTGCCAGCAGGCCCCAGACAGGAAATTCACCCCTCCACTTT; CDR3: CASRPQTGNSPLHF
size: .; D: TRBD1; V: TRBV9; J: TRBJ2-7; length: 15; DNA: TGTGCCAGCAGCGTAGAACAGGGGAGCATCTACGAGCAGTACTTC; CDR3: CASSVEQGSIYEQYF
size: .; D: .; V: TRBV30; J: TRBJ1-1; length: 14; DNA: TGTGCCTGGAGTGATCCCCCGGGAAGGACTGAAGCTTTCTTT; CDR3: CAWSDPPGRTEAFF
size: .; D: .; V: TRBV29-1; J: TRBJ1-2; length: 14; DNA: TGCAGCACATTAGGGGGGGGAAGGGCAGATGGCTACACCTTC; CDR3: CSTLGGGRADGYTF
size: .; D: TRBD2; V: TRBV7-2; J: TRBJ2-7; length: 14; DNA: TGTGCCAGCAGTTATACTAGCGGGGCTTACGAGCAGTACTTC; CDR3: CASSYTSGAYEQYF
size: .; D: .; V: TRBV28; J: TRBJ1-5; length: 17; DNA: TGTGCCAGCAGGATTACCTCCTGGCGGAGGCAGCATCAGCCCCAGCATTTT; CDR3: CASRITSWRRQHQPQHF
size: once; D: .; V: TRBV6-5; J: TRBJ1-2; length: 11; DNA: TGTGCCTGCGCCCGGGTAGAGGGCTACACCTTC; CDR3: CACARVEGYTF
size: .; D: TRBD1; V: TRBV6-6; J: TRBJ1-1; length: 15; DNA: TGTGCCAGCAGTTACCTAAATACAGGGGGCACTGAAGCTTTCTTT; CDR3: CASSYLNTGGTEAFF
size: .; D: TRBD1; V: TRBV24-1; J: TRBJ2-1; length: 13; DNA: TGTGCCACCAGTAGAGAAGGACAGGGAGAGCAGTTCTTC; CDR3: CATSREGQGEQFF
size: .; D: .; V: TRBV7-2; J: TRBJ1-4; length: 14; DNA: TGTGCCAGCAGCTCCTCATCGGGAGGTGAAAAACTGTTTTTT; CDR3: CASSSSSGGEKLFF
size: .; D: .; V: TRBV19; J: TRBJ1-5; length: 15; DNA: TGTGCCAGTAATCCGAGGAGGGTGGGCAATCAGCCCCAGCATTTT; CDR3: CASNPRRVGNQPQHF
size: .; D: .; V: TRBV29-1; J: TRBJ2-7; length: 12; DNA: TGCAGCGTTGCAGGCGGGACCTACGAGCAGTACTTC; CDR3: CSVAGGTYEQYF
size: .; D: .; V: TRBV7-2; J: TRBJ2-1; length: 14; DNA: TGTGCCAGCAGGCCGGGGGGCCCCCTTGATGAGCAGTTCTTC; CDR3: CASRPGGPLDEQFF
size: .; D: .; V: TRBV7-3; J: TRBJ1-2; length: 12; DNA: TGTGCCAGCAGCCTCCCGGGGGATGGCTACACCTTC; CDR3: CASSLPGDGYTF
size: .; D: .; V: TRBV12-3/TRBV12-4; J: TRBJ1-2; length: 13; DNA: TGTGCCAGCAGGCTACAGGGTAACTATGGCTACACCTTC; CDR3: CASRLQGNYGYTF
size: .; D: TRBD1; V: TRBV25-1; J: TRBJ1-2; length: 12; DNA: TGTGCCAGCAGTCCGACAGGGCATGGCTACACCTTC; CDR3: CASSPTGHGYTF
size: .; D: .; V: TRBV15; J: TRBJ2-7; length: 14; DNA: TGTGCCACCAGCAGGGGTAGGAGCGGCCACGAGCAGTACTTC; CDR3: CATSRGRSGHEQYF
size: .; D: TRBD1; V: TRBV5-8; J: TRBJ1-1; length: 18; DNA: TGTGCCAGCAGCTTGTGGTTGGCAGGGGGCGCGCACAACACTGAAGCTTTCTTT; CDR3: CASSLWLAGGAHNTEAFF
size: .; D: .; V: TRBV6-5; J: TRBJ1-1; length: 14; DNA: TGTGCCAGCAGTTACCGGCAGGCGAGCACTGAAGCTTTCTTT; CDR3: CASSYRQASTEAFF